This TCR beta chain was recovered during a study of CD8 T cells in ankylosing spondylitis. In its sample, this clonotype was seen a few times. TCRdb reanalysed the 5' RACE reads using MiXCR and keeps one entry per CDR3 protein. The sample holds approximately 350,000 distinct CDR3 sequences; about 14% are singletons and the top ten take around 0.99%. Sequences were obtained from blood, either unsorted or a sorted T cell fraction (not recorded which). The clonotype originates from a male donor with ankylosing spondylitis or in good health (not recorded which).

In DNA, the CDR3 is TGTGCCAGCAGACCCGGGACTAGCGGTGAGCAGTTCTTC. It translates to CASRPGTSGEQFF. V and J are TRBV25-1 and TRBJ2-1; 11 bases line up with TRBD2. In germline, CDR1 is MGHDK, CDR2 SYGVNS. V was pared by 6 bases and J by 9 bases, with 4 bases of the junction left unmatched. This CDR3 has 13 residues.